Listed below are T cell receptor beta chains from one sample, sequenced in a study of T-cell memory formation after mild COVID-19. In TCRdb, the 5' RACE reads were re-called with MiXCR into one record per CDR3 protein. This table has some 210,000 distinct CDR3 sequences, roughly 18% appearing once. Specimen: PBMCs or a T cell subset sorted from them (not recorded which). These receptors all come from an adult woman who had mild COVID-19 (a few samples of this study predate the infection). Cell type and time point are not known. CDR3s include the opening cysteine and the closing phenylalanine or tryptophan. Each record gives: clone size, D gene, J gene, V gene, CDR3 DNA, CDR3 protein. D genes are given only for firm matches. Clone size, where shown, is once, few, many, or a class for clones that have expanded.

few NA TRBJ1-5 TRBV12-1 TGTGCCAGCAGGAGGACAGGGGGAGGTCAGCCCCAGCATTTT CASRRTGGGQPQHF
few NA TRBJ2-1 TRBV21-1 TGTGCCATCCAGCAGCGGGGGGGAGCGTACAATGAGCAGTTCTTC CAIQQRGGAYNEQFF
few TRBD1 TRBJ1-2 TRBV6-5 TGTGCCAGCAGTGACAGGGAGAGGAATGGCTACACCTTC CASSDRERNGYTF
many NA TRBJ1-1 TRBV7-9 TGTGCCAGCGAGGGGATGAACACTGAAGCTTTCTTT CASEGMNTEAFF
NA NA TRBJ2-1 TRBV11-2 TGTGCCAGCAGGGGATTGATCAATGAGCAGTTCTTC CASRGLINEQFF
many NA TRBJ2-5 TRBV6-5 TGTGCCAGCAGTTACGGAACTAGCAGGGGAGAGACCCAGTACTTC CASSYGTSRGETQYF
few NA TRBJ1-1 TRBV12-3/TRBV12-4 TGTGCCAGCAGTTACCTCCGGGGGGCTTTCTTT CASSYLRGAFF
many TRBD2 TRBJ2-2 TRBV5-1 TGCGCCAGCAGCGCGGGACTAGCGGGGGCCCGAAACACCGGGGAGCTGTTTTTT CASSAGLAGARNTGELFF
few NA TRBJ2-7 TRBV7-9 TGTGCCAGCAGCTTAGATGGTTTGTTCTACGAGCAGTACTTC CASSLDGLFYEQYF
NA NA TRBJ2-5 TRBV5-5 TGTGCCAGCAGCTTCTCCCCCTGGGTGGAGACCCAGTACTTC CASSFSPWVETQYF
few NA TRBJ2-2 TRBV12-3/TRBV12-4 TGTGCCAGCAGTTTGCAGGGTGCGAACACCGGGGAGCTGTTTTTT CASSLQGANTGELFF
NA NA TRBJ2-2 TRBV3-1 TGTGCCAGCAGCCGAGAGTCGAACACCGGGGAGCTGTTTTTT CASSRESNTGELFF
NA TRBD1 TRBJ1-5 TRBV7-2 TGTGCCAGCAGCTTACTGGGACAGGGAGCCTCGTATAGCAATCAGCCCCAGCATTTT CASSLLGQGASYSNQPQHF
once NA TRBJ2-6 TRBV7-7 TGTGCCAGCAGCCCCACGGACCCTGGGGCCAACGTCCTGACTTTC CASSPTDPGANVLTF
NA NA TRBJ2-4 TRBV7-2 TGTGCCAGCAGCCTAGTTTCGGGGTCCAAGAAAAACATTCAGTACTTC CASSLVSGSKKNIQYF
NA NA TRBJ1-5 TRBV12-3/TRBV12-4 TGTGCCATCAGTTTAACAGTTAGCAATCAGCCCCAGCATTTT CAISLTVSNQPQHF
NA NA TRBJ2-1 TRBV11-2 TGTGCCAGCAGCTTAGGGCAGGGTACGGGGAATGAGCAGTTCTTC CASSLGQGTGNEQFF
NA TRBD1 TRBJ1-6 TRBV9 TGTGCCAGCAGCGTCGGGACAGCCCATTCACCCCTCCACTTT CASSVGTAHSPLHF
NA NA TRBJ1-4 TRBV7-9 TGTGCCAGCAGCTTAGAAGCCGGGCCTAATGAAAAACTGTTTTTT CASSLEAGPNEKLFF
NA NA TRBJ2-7 TRBV7-7 TGTGCTAGCAGCTTAGAGTCCGAGCAGTACTTC CASSLESEQYF
few NA TRBJ2-3 TRBV18 TGTGCCAGCTCACCACAGGGGATTACAGATACGCAGTATTTT CASSPQGITDTQYF
few TRBD1 TRBJ2-4 TRBV12-3/TRBV12-4 TGTGCCAGCAGCTTGACAGGGAATGGGGCCAAAAACATTCAGTACTTC CASSLTGNGAKNIQYF